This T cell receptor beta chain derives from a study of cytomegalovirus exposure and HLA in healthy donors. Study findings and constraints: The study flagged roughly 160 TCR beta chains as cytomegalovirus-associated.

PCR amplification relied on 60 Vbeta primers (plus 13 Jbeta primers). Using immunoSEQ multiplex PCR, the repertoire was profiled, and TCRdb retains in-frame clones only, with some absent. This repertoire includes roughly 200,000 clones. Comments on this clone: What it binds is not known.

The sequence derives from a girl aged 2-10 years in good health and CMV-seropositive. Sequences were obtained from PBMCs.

The CDR3 here is CASSPRDSYSYEQYF. CDR3 in DNA: TGTGCCAGCAGCCCCCGGGACAGCTACTCCTACGAGCAGTACTTC. The rearrangement links TRBV6-6 to TRBJ2-7, with TRBD1 matching 7 bases. With V trimmed by 6 bases and J by 0 bases, 8 bases remained unmatched. Germline values: CDR1 MNHNY, CDR2 SVGAGI (reference sequence). The CDR3 loop spans 15 amino acids.